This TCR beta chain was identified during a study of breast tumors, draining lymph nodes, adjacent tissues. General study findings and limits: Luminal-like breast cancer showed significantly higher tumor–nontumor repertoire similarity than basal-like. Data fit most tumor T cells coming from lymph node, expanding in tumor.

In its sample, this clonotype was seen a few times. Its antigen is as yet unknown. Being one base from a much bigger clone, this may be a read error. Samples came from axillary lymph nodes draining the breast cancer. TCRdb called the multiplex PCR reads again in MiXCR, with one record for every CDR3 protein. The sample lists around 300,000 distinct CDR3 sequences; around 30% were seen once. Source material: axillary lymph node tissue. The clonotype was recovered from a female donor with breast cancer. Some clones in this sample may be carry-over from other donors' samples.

The CDR3 here is CASGTGGAFGNTIYF. CDR3 DNA: TGTGCCAGTGGTACAGGGGGCGCATTCGGAAACACCATATATTTT. The V gene is TRBV19, the J gene TRBJ1-3; 9 positions agree with TRBD1. The length of the CDR3 is 15 residues. Germline V lookup: CDR1 LNHDA, CDR2 SQIVND (reference sequence). With 8 bases clipped from V and 4 bases from J, the junction kept 9 bases outside the gene matches.